These 13 T cell receptor beta chains came from one sample sequenced in a study of early T cells in non-severe SARS-CoV-2 infection. TCRdb re-derived calls from the 5' RACE reads in MiXCR, one entry per CDR3 protein. There are around 39,000 distinct CDR3 sequences in the sample; 5.4% occur only once, and 6% to 6.5% lies in the top ten. The sample consisted of whole blood, taken at baseline. Receptors originate from an adult who was a healthcare worker with PCR-confirmed SARS-CoV-2 infection or an uninfected control (not recorded which).

As concerns this clonotype: A single base separates this from a much larger clone, so it may be a read error. The chain combines TRBV11-2 with TRBJ2-1; D unresolved. V was clipped by 1 base and J by 2 bases, with 9 bases between them. This CDR3 contains 15 residues. Germline V gene data show CDR1 as SGHAT and CDR2 as FQNNGV. The CDR3 sequence is CASSLVQPAYNEQFF. Written as DNA, the CDR3 is TGTGCCAGCAGCTTAGTCCAGCCGGCCTACAATGAGCAGTTCTTC. The complete variable domain, with remaining parts taken from reference TRBV11-2 and TRBJ2-1, reads EAGVAQSPRYKIIEKRQSVAFWCNPISGHATLYWYQQILGQGPKLLIQFQNNGVVDDSQLPKDRFSAERLKGVDSTLKIQPAKLEDSAVYLCASSLVQPAYNEQFFGPGTRLTVL.

This clonotype was detected ten times or more. V usage is TRBV2 and J usage is TRBJ1-5; no clear D. V shed 3 bases and J shed 4 bases, with 7 bases lying between them. Per germline, CDR1 SNHLY and CDR2 FYNNEI. The CDR3 extends over 13 amino acids. CDR3 in amino acids: CASSDEGNQPQHF. The CDR3 nucleotides are TGTGCCAGCAGTGACGAGGGAAATCAGCCCCAGCATTTT.

The chain carries TRBV5-1 and TRBJ2-7; 13 bases fit TRBD2. Germline V gives CDR1 SGHRS, CDR2 YFSETQ. J lost 4 bases, V lost 3 bases, and 4 bases had no gene match. This CDR3 contains 15 residues. In DNA, the CDR3 is TGCGCCAGCAGCTACGGGACTAGCGGGGTTTACGAGCAGTACTTC. Translation gives CASSYGTSGVYEQYF.

This clonotype was observed many times. V usage is TRBV11-2 and J usage is TRBJ2-1, with D perhaps matching TRBD2 (5 bases). The CDR3 has 16 amino acids. Germline loops: CDR1 SGHAT, CDR2 FQNNGV. The V end lost 4 bases, the J end lost 4 bases, and 17 bases lay between the germline ends. The CDR3 loop reads CASSSGGLRAYNEQFF. CDR3 sequence (DNA): TGTGCCAGCAGCTCCGGCGGATTGAGGGCTTACAATGAGCAGTTCTTC.

This clonotype has ten or more counts. This chain connects TRBV4-1 to TRBJ2-7; D not certain. CDR3 length equals 13 residues. Germline-derived CDR1 and CDR2 are MGHRA and YSYEKL. The ends were cut back, 4 bases at V and 3 bases at J, with 10 bases in the middle. CDR3 DNA: TGCGCCAGCAGCCGCGATATGGGCTACGAGCAGTACGTC. It translates to CASSRDMGYEQYV.

This clonotype has a handful of counts. The J gene is TRBJ1-3, the V gene TRBV15; D not certain. The CDR3 loop spans 14 amino acids. V lost 7 bases to trimming and J lost 3 bases, with 13 bases between them. CDR1 and CDR2 (germline): LNHNV, YYDKDF (reference sequence). CDR3 residues: CATKGPWGGNTIYF. CDR3 sequence (DNA): TGTGCCACCAAGGGTCCTTGGGGTGGAAACACCATATATTTT.

V gene TRBV18 combines with J gene TRBJ1-2; 8 bases line up with TRBD1. The CDR3 is 14 residues long. Germline values: CDR1 KGHSH, CDR2 LQKENI. Germline trimming cut 3 bases from V and 4 bases from J; bases unmatched to any gene: 4. CDR3 sequence: CASSPPGGGYGYTF. DNA for the CDR3: TGTGCCAGCTCACCCCCAGGGGGCGGCTATGGCTACACCTTC. The full variable domain, with the rest looked up from reference TRBV18 and TRBJ1-2, is NAGVMQNPRHLVRRRGQEARLRCSPMKGHSHVYWYRQLPEEGLKFMVYLQKENIIDESGMPKERFSAEFPKEGPSILRIQQVVRGDSAAYFCASSPPGGGYGYTFGSGTRLTVV.

This clonotype was seen repeatedly, ten times or more. V usage is TRBV19 and J usage is TRBJ2-3; 10 bases match TRBD2. Per germline, CDR1 LNHDA and CDR2 SQIVND (reference sequence). V shed 7 bases and J 5 bases; nucleotides not matched to a gene: 6. CDR3 length equals 14 residues. The CDR3 reads CASNLAGAGDTQYF. As DNA, the CDR3 is TGTGCCAGTAACCTAGCGGGAGCTGGAGATACGCAGTATTTT.

This clonotype has a count of ten or more. The chain is built from TRBV6-5 and TRBJ2-5; TRBD1 agrees at 7 bases. There are 14 residues in the CDR3. V shed 6 bases and J 2 bases; nucleotides not matched to a gene: 6. CDR1 MNHEY and CDR2 SVGAGI come from the germline V gene. Here the CDR3 DNA reads TGTGCCAGCAGAAGACAGGGATTTCAAGAGACCCAGTACTTC. This sequence encodes CASRRQGFQETQYF.

This clonotype has more than one count but fewer than ten. V usage is TRBV10-1 and J usage is TRBJ2-3; maybe TRBD2 (6 bases). From germline, CDR1 is WNHNN and CDR2 SYGVQD (reference sequence). Trimming took off 2 bases at V and 5 bases at J, with 11 bases between the two ends. This CDR3 is 14 amino acids long. As DNA, the CDR3 is TGCGCCAGCAGTGAGAGGCAGGGAGGAGATACGCAGTATTTT. Residues: CASSERQGGDTQYF.

This clonotype was detected ten times or more. This rearrangement joins TRBV10-3 to TRBJ2-1; TRBD2 is a possible D gene (6 bases). V lost 2 bases and J lost 8, with 7 bases in between. This CDR3 region has 12 residues. Germline V gene lookup returns CDR1 ENHRY and CDR2 SYGVKD. The CDR3 spells CAISETSHEQFF. The CDR3 DNA follows: TGTGCCATCAGTGAGACTAGCCATGAGCAGTTCTTC.

This clonotype appeared many times. J is TRBJ1-2 and V is TRBV29-1; no definite D call. The V end lost 3 bases, the J end lost 7 bases, and 18 bases lay between the germline ends. CDR3 length: 14 amino acids. Germline V gene sequence: CDR1 SQVTM, CDR2 ANQGSEA. The CDR3 loop is CSVDSETPGSGYTF. Here the CDR3 DNA reads TGCAGCGTTGATTCTGAGACACCAGGTTCTGGCTACACCTTC.

This clonotype appeared a few times. The J gene is TRBJ1-1, the V gene TRBV10-2; unclear D gene. CDR3 length equals 15 residues. Germline assignment: CDR1 WSHSY and CDR2 SAAADI. The ends were cut back, 2 bases at V and 1 base at J, with 11 bases in the middle. DNA for the CDR3: TGCGCCAGCAGTGAGACGGCTAGGTGGAACACTGAAGCTTTCTTT. The encoded protein is CASSETARWNTEAFF.